This TCR beta chain was obtained from a study of siplizumab effects on memory and regulatory T cells. Notes on the study in general: Proliferating Tregs in siplizumab cultures were never verified as suppressive. Major contributors to the alloresponse seemed to be naive T cells, which also appeared more diverse than memory cells.

Germline assignment: CDR1 SGDLS and CDR2 YYNGEE. With 2 bases clipped from V and 0 bases from J, the junction kept 10 bases outside the gene matches. The CDR3 is 20 amino acids. About this clone itself: Its cognate antigen is unknown.

Sequencing was performed with immunoSEQ multiplex PCR; in TCRdb, only in-frame clones are kept and a portion is missing. The sample contains 100,000 or so clones, about 92% of which appear only once. Sequencing was performed on CD4+ T cells sorted from blood. This TCR came from a human donor in good health. The chain uses TRBV9 and TRBJ2-6, with 11 positions matching TRBD2. The CDR3, as DNA: TGTGCCAGCAGCGTGGCGACTAGCGGGATTGTCGTCTCTGGGGCCAACGTCCTGACTTTC. Amino acids: CASSVATSGIVVSGANVLTF.